These T cell receptor beta chains were read from a single sample in a study of blood T cell repertoires in COVID-19. TCRdb's table, derived via immunoSEQ multiplex PCR, lists solely in-frame clones and lacks some. The data show some 150,000 clones, under 80% seen once. Material: peripheral blood. The receptors shown here come from a man aged 60 to 69 with acute or convalescent COVID-19. The CDR3 runs from the conserved cysteine through the conserved F or W. Each record gives: clone size, J gene, D gene, CDR3 length, V gene, CDR3 protein, CDR3 DNA. D genes are given only for firm matches. Some rows mark clone size as missing; the rest say once, few, many or name a class of expanded clone.

clone size: NA
J gene: TRBJ2-5
D gene: TRBD2
CDR3 length: 17
V gene: TRBV28
CDR3 protein: CASSLGLAGGVEETQYF
CDR3 DNA: TGTGCCAGCAGTTTAGGGCTAGCGGGAGGGGTTGAGGAGACCCAGTACTTC

clone size: NA
J gene: TRBJ2-1
D gene: NA
CDR3 length: 16
V gene: TRBV4-1
CDR3 protein: CASSQDRASSDNEQFF
CDR3 DNA: TGCGCCAGCAGCCAAGATCGGGCTAGCAGCGACAATGAGCAGTTCTTC

clone size: NA
J gene: TRBJ1-6
D gene: TRBD1
CDR3 length: 17
V gene: TRBV5-1
CDR3 protein: CASSLGGQGLYNSPLHF
CDR3 DNA: TGCGCCAGCAGCCTGGGTGGACAGGGGCTCTATAATTCACCCCTCCACTTT

clone size: NA
J gene: TRBJ2-7
D gene: NA
CDR3 length: 12
V gene: TRBV7-9
CDR3 protein: CASKQAGSEQYF
CDR3 DNA: TGTGCCAGCAAACAGGCCGGCAGCGAGCAGTACTTC

clone size: NA
J gene: TRBJ2-1
D gene: TRBD1
CDR3 length: 12
V gene: TRBV29-1
CDR3 protein: CSADRGRNEQFF
CDR3 DNA: TGCAGCGCGGACAGGGGGCGGAATGAGCAGTTCTTC

clone size: NA
J gene: TRBJ2-5
D gene: TRBD2
CDR3 length: 17
V gene: TRBV5-4
CDR3 protein: CASSRRGAGGPGETQYF
CDR3 DNA: TGTGCCAGCAGCCGAAGGGGAGCGGGAGGGCCGGGTGAGACCCAGTACTTC

clone size: NA
J gene: TRBJ2-7
D gene: TRBD2
CDR3 length: 14
V gene: TRBV9
CDR3 protein: CASSREAVSYEQYF
CDR3 DNA: TGTGCCAGCAGCCGGGAGGCCGTCTCCTACGAGCAGTACTTC

clone size: NA
J gene: TRBJ2-7
D gene: TRBD1
CDR3 length: 18
V gene: TRBV18
CDR3 protein: CASSPLAGTGSRGYEQYF
CDR3 DNA: TGTGCCAGCTCACCATTAGCCGGGACAGGGTCCCGGGGATACGAGCAGTACTTC

clone size: NA
J gene: TRBJ1-2
D gene: TRBD1
CDR3 length: 15
V gene: TRBV3-1/TRBV3-2
CDR3 protein: CASSKPGQGLYGYTF
CDR3 DNA: TGTGCCAGCAGCAAACCGGGACAGGGCCTCTATGGCTACACCTTC

clone size: NA
J gene: TRBJ1-1
D gene: NA
CDR3 length: 16
V gene: TRBV10-3
CDR3 protein: CAISEPSGLKNTEAFF
CDR3 DNA: TGTGCCATCAGTGAGCCTTCCGGACTTAAGAACACTGAAGCTTTCTTT

clone size: many
J gene: TRBJ2-1
D gene: NA
CDR3 length: 11
V gene: TRBV3-1/TRBV3-2
CDR3 protein: CASSLQGEQFF
CDR3 DNA: TGTGCCAGCAGCCTCCAGGGGGAGCAGTTCTTC

clone size: NA
J gene: TRBJ2-1
D gene: NA
CDR3 length: 14
V gene: TRBV18
CDR3 protein: CASSPGQLSNEQFF
CDR3 DNA: TGTGCCAGCTCACCAGGACAGCTCAGCAATGAGCAGTTCTTC

clone size: once
J gene: TRBJ2-1
D gene: NA
CDR3 length: 14
V gene: TRBV7-9
CDR3 protein: CASSLVGYRDEQFF
CDR3 DNA: TGTGCCAGCAGCTTAGTCGGCTACCGGGATGAGCAGTTCTTC

clone size: once
J gene: TRBJ2-5
D gene: NA
CDR3 length: 13
V gene: TRBV7-9
CDR3 protein: CASSYRDSKTQYF
CDR3 DNA: TGTGCCAGCAGCTATAGGGACTCCAAGACCCAGTACTTC

clone size: few
J gene: TRBJ1-1
D gene: NA
CDR3 length: 15
V gene: TRBV7-6
CDR3 protein: CASSLISMGVTEAFF
CDR3 DNA: TGTGCCAGCAGCTTAATTTCGATGGGAGTCACTGAAGCTTTCTTT

clone size: once
J gene: TRBJ2-1
D gene: TRBD2
CDR3 length: 12
V gene: TRBV12-3/TRBV12-4
CDR3 protein: CASSLSGRGDFF
CDR3 DNA: TGTGCCAGCAGTTTAAGCGGGAGGGGCGATTTCTTC

clone size: NA
J gene: TRBJ1-1
D gene: NA
CDR3 length: 14
V gene: TRBV14
CDR3 protein: CASSQDVRGMSAFF
CDR3 DNA: TGTGCCAGCAGCCAAGATGTTCGGGGAATGAGCGCTTTCTTT

clone size: NA
J gene: TRBJ2-3
D gene: NA
CDR3 length: 13
V gene: TRBV9
CDR3 protein: CASSPGGKDTQYF
CDR3 DNA: TGTGCCAGCAGCCCAGGAGGGAAGGATACGCAGTATTTT

clone size: NA
J gene: TRBJ1-3
D gene: NA
CDR3 length: 17
V gene: TRBV7-2
CDR3 protein: CASSLQTGLRSGNTIYF
CDR3 DNA: TGTGCCAGCAGCCTCCAAACAGGGCTTCGCTCTGGAAACACCATATATTTT

clone size: NA
J gene: TRBJ2-7
D gene: NA
CDR3 length: 13
V gene: TRBV6-5
CDR3 protein: CASSPWRPSEQYF
CDR3 DNA: TGTGCCAGCAGTCCCTGGAGACCTAGCGAGCAGTACTTC

clone size: NA
J gene: TRBJ2-1
D gene: TRBD2
CDR3 length: 15
V gene: TRBV5-1
CDR3 protein: CASSPSGRIYNEQFF
CDR3 DNA: TGCGCCAGCAGCCCTAGCGGGCGGATCTACAATGAGCAGTTCTTC

clone size: NA
J gene: TRBJ1-2
D gene: TRBD1
CDR3 length: 14
V gene: TRBV6-5
CDR3 protein: CASRTRQGGYGYTF
CDR3 DNA: TGTGCCAGCAGAACAAGACAGGGTGGCTATGGCTACACCTTC

clone size: NA
J gene: TRBJ1-3
D gene: NA
CDR3 length: 13
V gene: TRBV10-2
CDR3 protein: CASSVSGLNTIYF
CDR3 DNA: TGCGCCAGCAGTGTCTCAGGGTTAAACACCATATATTTT

clone size: NA
J gene: TRBJ2-1
D gene: NA
CDR3 length: 14
V gene: TRBV18
CDR3 protein: CASSPQPQNNEQFF
CDR3 DNA: TGTGCCAGCTCACCCCAGCCACAGAACAATGAGCAGTTCTTC

clone size: NA
J gene: TRBJ2-2
D gene: TRBD1
CDR3 length: 15
V gene: TRBV27
CDR3 protein: CASSSGQGATGELFF
CDR3 DNA: TGTGCCAGCAGTTCGGGACAGGGGGCGACCGGGGAGCTGTTTTTT

clone size: few
J gene: TRBJ1-1
D gene: TRBD1
CDR3 length: 15
V gene: TRBV7-9
CDR3 protein: CASSLTGTGGTEAFF
CDR3 DNA: TGTGCCAGCAGCTTAACCGGGACAGGGGGCACTGAAGCTTTCTTT

clone size: NA
J gene: TRBJ1-2
D gene: NA
CDR3 length: 13
V gene: TRBV24-1
CDR3 protein: CATSDFTSYGYTF
CDR3 DNA: TGTGCCACCAGTGATTTCACCAGCTATGGCTACACCTTC

clone size: once
J gene: TRBJ1-2
D gene: NA
CDR3 length: 14
V gene: TRBV6-1
CDR3 protein: CASSERRLVGGYTF
CDR3 DNA: TGTGCCAGCAGTGAAAGGAGGTTGGTAGGGGGCTACACCTTC

clone size: NA
J gene: TRBJ1-6
D gene: NA
CDR3 length: 17
V gene: TRBV2
CDR3 protein: CASSDPSASSYNSPLHF
CDR3 DNA: TGTGCCAGCAGTGACCCCAGCGCGAGCTCCTATAATTCACCCCTCCACTTT

clone size: NA
J gene: TRBJ1-3
D gene: NA
CDR3 length: 12
V gene: TRBV30
CDR3 protein: CACSQGSDTIYF
CDR3 DNA: TGTGCCTGTTCGCAGGGCAGTGACACCATATATTTT

clone size: few
J gene: TRBJ2-1
D gene: NA
CDR3 length: 16
V gene: TRBV7-3
CDR3 protein: CASSFQVSSGPNEQFF
CDR3 DNA: NA

clone size: NA
J gene: TRBJ2-7
D gene: TRBD1
CDR3 length: 14
V gene: TRBV5-8
CDR3 protein: CASSWTGFLGEQYF
CDR3 DNA: TGTGCCAGCAGCTGGACAGGGTTCCTAGGTGAGCAGTACTTC

clone size: once
J gene: TRBJ1-1
D gene: NA
CDR3 length: 15
V gene: TRBV28
CDR3 protein: CASSLRDWRGAEAFF
CDR3 DNA: TGTGCCAGCAGTCTCCGGGACTGGCGCGGGGCTGAAGCTTTCTTT

clone size: NA
J gene: TRBJ2-5
D gene: TRBD1
CDR3 length: 15
V gene: TRBV6-5
CDR3 protein: CATELFRGGGETQYF
CDR3 DNA: TGTGCCACCGAGCTTTTTCGAGGGGGCGGAGAGACCCAGTACTTC

clone size: NA
J gene: TRBJ2-5
D gene: NA
CDR3 length: 14
V gene: TRBV7-3
CDR3 protein: CASSLGPREETQYF
CDR3 DNA: TGTGCCAGCAGCTTAGGGCCCCGCGAGGAGACCCAGTACTTC

clone size: few
J gene: TRBJ2-7
D gene: NA
CDR3 length: 12
V gene: TRBV30
CDR3 protein: CAWSQVSYEQYF
CDR3 DNA: TGTGCCTGGAGTCAGGTATCCTACGAGCAGTACTTC